This T cell receptor beta chain comes out of a study of graft-versus-host responses after intestinal transplantation. As for the study in general: In this cohort, recipients had multivisceral, liver-intestinal, or isolated intestinal transplants. Recipients uniformly received anti-thymocyte globulin induction, followed by tacrolimus and steroids for two to four years.

Concerning this clone itself: Its specificity is unknown.

This table comes from immunoSEQ multiplex PCR, and its TCRdb copy is limited to in-frame clones, with some not included. The sample includes about 39,000 clones, about 95% seen only once; the top ten take 0.2% to 0.25%. Germline values: CDR1 SGHTA, CDR2 FQGNSA. CDR3 length: 17 residues. With V trimmed by 5 bases and J by 2 bases, 12 bases remained unmatched. The sequence was collected from a human donor who was the organ donor for an intestinal transplant. Source: unstimulated CD8+ T cells sorted from spleen or lymph node cells, taken before transplant. The chain combines TRBV7-2 with TRBJ2-3, with TRBD2 identical over 8 bases. In DNA, the CDR3 is TGTGCCAGCAGCCTACCCCAGCGGGGGCCGTACACAGATACGCAGTATTTT. It specifies CASSLPQRGPYTDTQYF. The full variable domain, with the rest looked up from reference TRBV7-2 and TRBJ2-3, is GAGVSQSPSNKVTEKGKDVELRCDPISGHTALYWYRQSLGQGLEFLIYFQGNSAPDKSGLPSDRFSAERTGGSVSTLTIQRTQQEDSAVYLCASSLPQRGPYTDTQYFGPGTRLTVL.